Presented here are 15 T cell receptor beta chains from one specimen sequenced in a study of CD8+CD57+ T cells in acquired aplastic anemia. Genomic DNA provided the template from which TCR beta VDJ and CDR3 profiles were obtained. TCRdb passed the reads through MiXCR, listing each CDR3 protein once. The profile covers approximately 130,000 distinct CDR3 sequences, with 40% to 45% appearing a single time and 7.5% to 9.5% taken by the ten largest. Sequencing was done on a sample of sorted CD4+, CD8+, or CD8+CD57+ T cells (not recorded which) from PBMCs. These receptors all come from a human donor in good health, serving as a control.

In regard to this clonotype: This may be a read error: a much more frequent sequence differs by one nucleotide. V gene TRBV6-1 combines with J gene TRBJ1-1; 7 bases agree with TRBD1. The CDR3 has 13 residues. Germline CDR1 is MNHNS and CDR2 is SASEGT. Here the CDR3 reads CASRSGGVTGAFF. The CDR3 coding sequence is TGTGCCAGCAGGTCAGGGGGTGTCACTGGAGCTTTCTTT.

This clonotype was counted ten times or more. The CDR3 spells CASSVGAHTGELFF. CDR3 nucleotides: TGTGCCAGCAGTGTTGGGGCCCACACCGGGGAGCTGTTTTTT. The chain recombines TRBV2 with TRBJ2-2, with D possibly TRBD1 on 5 matching bases. This CDR3 region has 14 residues. The germline gives CDR1 SNHLY, CDR2 FYNNEI. Between the trimmed V and J ends, which lost 4 bases and 3 bases, there was a span of 9 bases.

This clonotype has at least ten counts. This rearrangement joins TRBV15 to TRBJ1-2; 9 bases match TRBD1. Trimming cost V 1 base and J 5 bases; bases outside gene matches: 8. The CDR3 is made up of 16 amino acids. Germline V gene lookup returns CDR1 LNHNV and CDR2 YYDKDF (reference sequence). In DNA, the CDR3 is TGTGCCACCAGCAGAGCCCAGGGACAGGGCGTATATGGCTACACCTTC. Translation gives CATSRAQGQGVYGYTF.

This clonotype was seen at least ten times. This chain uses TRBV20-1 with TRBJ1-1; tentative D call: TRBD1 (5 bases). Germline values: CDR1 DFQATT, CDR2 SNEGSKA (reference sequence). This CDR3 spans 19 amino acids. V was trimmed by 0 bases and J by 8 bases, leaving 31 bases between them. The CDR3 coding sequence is TGCAGTGCTAGAGATCGAAAGGACCCTAGAGTAGGGACGGCCCTCGAAGCTTTCTTT. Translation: CSARDRKDPRVGTALEAFF.

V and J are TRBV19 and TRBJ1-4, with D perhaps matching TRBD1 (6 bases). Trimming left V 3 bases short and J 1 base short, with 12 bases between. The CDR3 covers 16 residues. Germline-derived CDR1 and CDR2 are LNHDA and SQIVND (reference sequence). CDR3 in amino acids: CASSIGQKITNEKLFF. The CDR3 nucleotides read TGTGCCAGTAGTATTGGACAGAAGATAACTAATGAAAAACTGTTTTTT. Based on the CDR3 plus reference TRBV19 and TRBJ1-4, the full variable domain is DGGITQSPKYLFRKEGQNVTLSCEQNLNHDAMYWYRQDPGQGLRLIYYSQIVNDFQKGDIAEGYSVSREKKESFPLTVTSAQKNPTAFYLCASSIGQKITNEKLFFGSGTQLSVL.

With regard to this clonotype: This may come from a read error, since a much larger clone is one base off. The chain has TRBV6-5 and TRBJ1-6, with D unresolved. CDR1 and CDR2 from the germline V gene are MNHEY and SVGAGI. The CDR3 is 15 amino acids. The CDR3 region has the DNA TGTGCCAGCAGTTCGCCGGGTACCTATAATTCACCCCCCCACTTT. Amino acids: CASSSPGTYNSPPHF.

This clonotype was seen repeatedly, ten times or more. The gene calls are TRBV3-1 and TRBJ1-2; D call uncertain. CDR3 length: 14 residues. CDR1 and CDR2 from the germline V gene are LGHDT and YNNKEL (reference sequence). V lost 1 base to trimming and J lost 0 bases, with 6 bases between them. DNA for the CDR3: TGTGCCAGCAGCCAAGCGACCTCTAACTATGGCTACACCTTC. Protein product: CASSQATSNYGYTF. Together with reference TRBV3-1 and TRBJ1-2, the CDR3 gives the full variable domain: DTAVSQTPKYLVTQMGNDKSIKCEQNLGHDTMYWYKQDSKKFLKIMFSYNNKELIINETVPNRFSPKSPDKAHLNLHINSLELGDSAVYFCASSQATSNYGYTFGSGTRLTVV.

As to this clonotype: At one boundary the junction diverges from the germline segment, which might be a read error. The CDR3 is CASSQGSHNSPLHF. The CDR3 DNA sequence: TGCGCCAGCAGCCAAGGGTCACATAATTCACCCCTCCACTTT. This sequence joins TRBV2 and TRBJ1-6; D not resolved. Germline values: CDR1 SNHLY, CDR2 FYNNEI. The CDR3 totals 14 residues.

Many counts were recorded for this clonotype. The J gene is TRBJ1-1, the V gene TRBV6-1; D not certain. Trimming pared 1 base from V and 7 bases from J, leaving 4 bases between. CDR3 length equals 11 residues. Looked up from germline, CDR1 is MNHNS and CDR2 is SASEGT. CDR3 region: CASSEGVEAFF. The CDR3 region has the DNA TGTGCCAGCAGTGAAGGGGTTGAAGCTTTCTTT.

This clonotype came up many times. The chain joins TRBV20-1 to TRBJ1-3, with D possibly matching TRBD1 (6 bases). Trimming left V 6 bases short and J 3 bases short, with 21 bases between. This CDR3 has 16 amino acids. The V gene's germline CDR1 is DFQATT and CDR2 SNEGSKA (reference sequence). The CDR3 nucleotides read TGCAGTGCGAGACGTCTACAGGGTTTTGATGGAAACACCATATATTTT. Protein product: CSARRLQGFDGNTIYF.

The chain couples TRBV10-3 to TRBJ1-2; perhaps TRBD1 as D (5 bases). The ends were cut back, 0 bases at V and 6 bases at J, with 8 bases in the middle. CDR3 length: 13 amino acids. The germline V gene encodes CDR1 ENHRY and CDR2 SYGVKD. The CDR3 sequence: CAISESGQNGYTF. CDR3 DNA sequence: TGTGCCATCAGTGAGTCGGGGCAGAATGGCTACACCTTC.

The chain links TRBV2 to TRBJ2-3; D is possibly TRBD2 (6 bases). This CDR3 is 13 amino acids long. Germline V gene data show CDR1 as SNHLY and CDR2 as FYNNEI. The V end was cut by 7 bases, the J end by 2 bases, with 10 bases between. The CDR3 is CASIGGNTDTQYF. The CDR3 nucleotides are TGTGCCAGCATCGGGGGAAACACAGATACGCAGTATTTT. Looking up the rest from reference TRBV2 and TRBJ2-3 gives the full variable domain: EPEVTQTPSHQVTQMGQEVILRCVPISNHLYFYWYRQILGQKVEFLVSFYNNEISEKSEIFDDQFSVERPDGSNFTLKIRSTKLEDSAMYFCASIGGNTDTQYFGPGTRLTVL.

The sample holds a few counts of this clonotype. The CDR3 loop is CASSEGPGEAFF. The DNA for the CDR3 is TGTGCCAGCAGTGAGGGACCAGGTGAAGCTTTCTTT. V and J are TRBV6-1 and TRBJ1-1, with D perhaps matching TRBD1 (5 bases). The V gene's germline CDR1 is MNHNS and CDR2 SASEGT. There are 12 residues in the CDR3. V lost 3 bases and J lost 7, with 9 bases in between.

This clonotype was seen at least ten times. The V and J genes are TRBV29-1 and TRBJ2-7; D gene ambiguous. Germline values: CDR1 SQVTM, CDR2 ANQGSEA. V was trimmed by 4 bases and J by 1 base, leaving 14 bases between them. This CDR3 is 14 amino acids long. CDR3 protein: CSVAVASGSYEQYF. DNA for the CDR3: TGCAGCGTTGCCGTGGCCTCCGGATCCTACGAGCAGTACTTC.

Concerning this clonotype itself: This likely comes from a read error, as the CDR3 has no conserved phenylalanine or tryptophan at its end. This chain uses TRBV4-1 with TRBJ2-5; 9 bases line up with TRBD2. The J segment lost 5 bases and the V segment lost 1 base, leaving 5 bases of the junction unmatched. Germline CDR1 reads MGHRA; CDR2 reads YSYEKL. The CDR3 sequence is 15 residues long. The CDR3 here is CASSQASGRQETQYS. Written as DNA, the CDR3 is TGCGCCAGCAGCCAAGCAAGCGGGAGGCAGGAGACCCAGTACTCC.